Below are 25 T cell receptor beta chains sequenced from a single sample in a study of T cells in Graves' hyperthyroidism and ophthalmopathy (dated by TCRdb to the late 2010s). The library was built by means of multiplex PCR. Instrument used: Illumina HiSeq 2000. TCR beta CDR3 regions were amplified from RNA transcripts. The TCR CDR3 was subjected to a first round of RT-PCR using the HTBI primer set and the Qiagen OneStep RT-PCR kit. Clones were called with MiXCR by TCRdb after fastp trimmed the public reads at Q25, and only in-frame beta chains were retained. Rows with one shared CDR3 protein collapse into an entry with the most common genes and DNA. Here the sample has about 360,000 distinct CDR3 sequences; just under 25% occur a single time. The ten largest clones add up to around 79% of the sample. Sequencing used blood. The origin of the receptors is a middle-aged man with Graves' hyperthyroidism.

Only a few counts were recorded for this clonotype. J is TRBJ2-1 and V is TRBV11-2; D call uncertain. Trimming cost V 1 base and J 4 bases, with 5 bases left between them. Germline CDR1 SGHAT, CDR2 FQNNGV. The length of the CDR3 is 13 residues. The DNA for the CDR3 is TGTGCCAGCAGCTTAGGCCATTACAATGAGCAGTTCTTC. The encoded protein is CASSLGHYNEQFF.

The chain recombines TRBV19 with TRBJ2-5; TRBD2 might be the D (5 bases). Germline V lookup: CDR1 LNHDA, CDR2 SQIVND (reference sequence). The V end lost 7 bases, the J end lost 4 bases, and 19 bases lay between the germline ends. This CDR3 contains 15 residues. The CDR3 sequence is CASTSTQRWVETQYF. The CDR3 DNA reads TGTGCCAGTACCTCTACCCAGCGGTGGGTAGAGACCCAGTACTTC. Variable domain in full (rest from reference TRBV19 and TRBJ2-5): DGGITQSPKYLFRKEGQNVTLSCEQNLNHDAMYWYRQDPGQGLRLIYYSQIVNDFQKGDIAEGYSVSREKKESFPLTVTSAQKNPTAFYLCASTSTQRWVETQYFGPGTRLLVL.

This clonotype occurred many times. The genes are TRBV3-1 and TRBJ2-1; D call uncertain. CDR1 and CDR2 (germline): LGHDT, YNNKEL (reference sequence). The V gene lost 2 bases and the J gene lost 4 bases, with 9 bases spanning the gap. The CDR3 runs 14 residues. The CDR3, as DNA: TGTGCCAGCAGCCAACCAGACCCGTACAATGAGCAGTTCTTC. Its protein product is CASSQPDPYNEQFF.

This clonotype was recorded only once. A much larger clonotype is one base distant, so this may be a read error. This chain joins TRBV5-1 and TRBJ2-7, with 9 bases that match TRBD1. V dropped 3 bases and J dropped 6; count of bases not matched to a gene: 7. This CDR3 region has 14 residues. From germline, CDR1 is SGHRS and CDR2 YFSETQ. The CDR3 DNA reads TGCGCCAGCAGCTCGACAGGGGGACTACCCGAGCAGTACTTC. It is translated as CASSSTGGLPEQYF. Full variable domain (rest looked up from reference TRBV5-1 and TRBJ2-7): KAGVTQTPRYLIKTRGQQVTLSCSPISGHRSVSWYQQTPGQGLQFLFEYFSETQRNKGNFPGRFSGRQFSNSRSEMNVSTLELGDSALYLCASSSTGGLPEQYFGPGTRLTVT.

This clonotype was detected only a few times. J is TRBJ1-5 and V is TRBV15, with TRBD1 as a possible D gene (5 bases). The CDR3 consists of 14 residues. Trimming took off 1 base at V and 6 bases at J, with 10 bases between the two ends. Germline V gene sequence: CDR1 LNHNV, CDR2 YYDKDF (reference sequence). The CDR3 loop is CATSRVQGSQPQHF. The CDR3 nucleotides are TGTGCCACCAGCAGAGTTCAGGGCAGTCAGCCCCAGCATTTT.

The chain couples TRBV3-1 to TRBJ2-7; 16 bases are shared with TRBD2. The CDR3 consists of 19 residues. CDR1 is LGHDT, CDR2 YNNKEL, per germline (reference sequence). V was pared by 0 bases and J by 5 bases, with 10 bases of the junction left unmatched. CDR3 in amino acids: CASSQDYRGLAGGPDEQYF. The DNA for the CDR3 is TGTGCCAGCAGCCAAGATTACCGGGGACTAGCGGGAGGGCCCGACGAGCAGTACTTC.

V and J are TRBV28 and TRBJ1-5; D is unclear. The germline CDR1 and CDR2 sequences are MDHEN and SYDVKM. The length of the CDR3 is 12 residues. Trimming took 6 bases from V and 5 from J, leaving 8 bases between them. The CDR3 bases are TGTGCCAGCAGCTCCACGTATCAGCCCCAGCATTTT. This translates into CASSSTYQPQHF. The whole variable domain, remainder taken from reference TRBV28 and TRBJ1-5, is DVKVTQSSRYLVKRTGEKVFLECVQDMDHENMFWYRQDPGLGLRLIYFSYDVKMKEKGDIPEGYSVSREKKERFSLILESASTNQTSMYLCASSSTYQPQHFGDGTRLSIL.

This clonotype appeared a few times. The chain recombines TRBV3-1 with TRBJ1-3; D unresolved. This CDR3 region has 15 residues. V dropped 5 bases and J dropped 0 bases, with 11 bases sitting between them. The germline CDR1 and CDR2 sequences are LGHDT and YNNKEL (reference sequence). The CDR3 spells CASSSQQPSGNTIYF. CDR3 sequence (DNA): TGTGCCAGCAGCTCCCAGCAACCCTCTGGAAACACCATATATTTT.

The table lists this clonotype with a few counts. The chain carries TRBV30 and TRBJ1-1, with 8 bases identical to TRBD1. Germline values: CDR1 GTSNPN, CDR2 SVGIG (reference sequence). CDR3 length equals 15 residues. Trimming at V came to 0 bases and at J to 1 base, leaving 4 bases not matched to a gene. The CDR3 DNA is TGTGCCTGGAGTGTCCTGGGACAGGCGAACACTGAAGCTTTCTTT. Translation: CAWSVLGQANTEAFF.

This clonotype was seen a few times. The chain combines TRBV20-1 with TRBJ1-2; no definite D call. CDR1 DFQATT and CDR2 SNEGSKA come from the germline V gene (reference sequence). The CDR3 is 17 residues long. Trimming left V 0 bases short and J 7 bases short, with 24 bases between. The DNA of the CDR3 is TGCAGTGCTAGAGATCCAGGCGAGGGAGGGTTTTTTGGTGGCTACACCTTC. Its protein product is CSARDPGEGGFFGGYTF.

The chain recombines TRBV30 with TRBJ2-3; D unclear. Deletions cut 4 bases from V and 0 bases from J, with 11 bases between. CDR3 length equals 14 residues. Per the germline V gene, CDR1 is GTSNPN and CDR2 is SVGIG (reference sequence). In nucleotides, the CDR3 is TGTGCCTGGACGGACGTGACTAGCACAGATACGCAGTATTTT. Its translation is CAWTDVTSTDTQYF.

This clonotype was counted ten times or more. The chain couples TRBV2 to TRBJ1-2, with unresolved D. Germline V gene data show CDR1 as SNHLY and CDR2 as FYNNEI. The CDR3 loop spans 14 amino acids. Trimming removed 2 bases at V and 6 bases at J, with 13 bases between. CDR3 loop: CASSERPEGNGYTF. The CDR3 DNA follows: TGTGCCAGCAGTGAAAGGCCGGAGGGTAATGGCTACACCTTC.

Regarding this clonotype: This may be a read error: a much more frequent sequence differs by one nucleotide. The chain employs TRBV30 and TRBJ2-1; D is uncertain. The CDR3 sequence is 12 residues long. V lost 5 bases and J 6 bases, leaving 11 bases between the germline ends. Germline values: CDR1 GTSNPN, CDR2 SVGIG (reference sequence). In DNA, the CDR3 is TGTGCCTGGGCCCTTCAAGCCAATGAGCAGTTCTTC. Translated: CAWALQANEQFF. Together with reference TRBV30 and TRBJ2-1, the CDR3 gives the full variable domain: SQTIHQWPATLVQPVGSPLSLECTVEGTSNPNLYWYRQAAGRGLQLLFYSVGIGQISSEVPQNLSASRPQDRQFILSSKKLLLSDSGFYLCAWALQANEQFFGPGTRLTVL.

This chain uses TRBV7-9 with TRBJ1-5, with TRBD1 matching 8 bases. This CDR3 is built from 17 residues. Germline V gives CDR1 SEHNR, CDR2 FQNEAQ (reference sequence). The V segment lost 5 bases and the J segment 7 bases; nucleotides outside the gene matches: 16. CDR3 amino acids: CASSRGQGGLEYQPQHF. CDR3 nucleotide sequence: TGTGCCAGCAGCCGAGGACAGGGTGGGTTAGAGTACCAGCCCCAGCATTTT.

The chain couples TRBV30 to TRBJ2-7; TRBD2 agrees at 9 bases. CDR1 is GTSNPN and CDR2 is SVGIG in the germline V gene (reference sequence). The CDR3 consists of 13 residues. J gave up 7 bases and V 0 bases, and 4 bases lay outside the gene matches. As DNA, the CDR3 is TGTGCCTGGAGTGTGCGGGAGGGGGGGGAGCAGTACTTC. Translated, it gives CAWSVREGGEQYF.

CDR3 in amino acids: CASSHPRTSGSDTQYF. CDR3 bases: TGCGCCAGCAGCCATCCGAGAACTAGCGGGAGTGATACGCAGTATTTT. The gene calls are TRBV4-1 and TRBJ2-3, with 11 bases matching TRBD2. The germline V gene has CDR1 MGHRA and CDR2 YSYEKL. Unmatched junction bases numbered 8, after V lost 3 bases and J lost 6 bases. The CDR3 spans 16 residues.

Worth noting for this clonotype: Its ends do not fully match the called genes, so a read error is possible. V and J are TRBV4-1 and TRBJ2-7; 10 bases are shared with TRBD1. The CDR3 loop spans 16 amino acids. CDR1 and CDR2 (germline): MGHRA, YSYEKL. CDR3 nucleotide sequence: TGTGCCAGCAGCCAAACCCCGGGACAGGGGTTTTACGAGCAGTACTTC. It is translated as CASSQTPGQGFYEQYF.

This clonotype was detected a few times. The chain joins TRBV5-1 to TRBJ1-1; a possible D gene is TRBD1 (5 bases). CDR1 is SGHRS, CDR2 YFSETQ, per germline. V dropped 0 bases and J dropped 0 bases, with 9 bases sitting between them. This CDR3 is built from 15 residues. Written as DNA, the CDR3 is TGCGCCAGCAGCTTGGTGGAGGGGATGAACACTGAAGCTTTCTTT. Protein: CASSLVEGMNTEAFF. The whole variable domain, filled in from reference TRBV5-1 and TRBJ1-1, reads KAGVTQTPRYLIKTRGQQVTLSCSPISGHRSVSWYQQTPGQGLQFLFEYFSETQRNKGNFPGRFSGRQFSNSRSEMNVSTLELGDSALYLCASSLVEGMNTEAFFGQGTRLTVV.

The chain has TRBV6-5 and TRBJ2-1; D unresolved. The CDR3 runs to 13 residues. V lost 0 bases, J lost 7 bases, and 7 bases lay in between. From germline, CDR1 is MNHEY and CDR2 SVGAGI. The CDR3 loop is CASSYSFHNEQFF. The CDR3 region has the DNA TGTGCCAGCAGTTACTCCTTTCATAATGAGCAGTTCTTC.

This clonotype has just a few counts. The chain has TRBV27 and TRBJ2-2; the D is unclear. The CDR3 is 12 residues long. V was trimmed by 6 bases and J by 6 bases, leaving 8 bases between them. Looked up from germline, CDR1 is MNHEY and CDR2 is SMNVEV (reference sequence). The CDR3 loop is CASSRRAGELFF. The CDR3 DNA is TGTGCCAGCAGCCGAAGGGCCGGGGAGCTGTTTTTT.

This clonotype was seen ten or more times. V is TRBV28 and J is TRBJ2-3; D ambiguous. Germline V gives CDR1 MDHEN, CDR2 SYDVKM. The V gene lost 7 bases and the J gene lost 0 bases, with 14 bases spanning the gap. The length of the CDR3 is 15 residues. The CDR3 is CASIPWQSSTDTQYF. The CDR3 coding sequence is TGTGCCAGCATCCCGTGGCAATCCAGCACAGATACGCAGTATTTT.

This clonotype was observed a single time. V usage is TRBV12-3 or TRBV12-4 and J usage is TRBJ2-3; 8 bases match TRBD2. The CDR3 is 16 residues long. The J segment lost 2 bases and the V segment lost 6 bases, leaving 10 bases of the junction unmatched. The CDR3 spells CASRSGAGVYTDTQYF. In DNA form, the CDR3 reads TGTGCCAGCAGGTCGGGAGCGGGGGTGTACACAGATACGCAGTATTTT.

The chain joins TRBV7-6 to TRBJ2-7; 12 bases are shared with TRBD2. After removal of 0 bases from V and 5 bases from J, the junction contained 5 bases not matched to a gene. The CDR3 runs 16 residues. The germline CDR1 and CDR2 sequences are SGHVS and FNYEAQ. The CDR3 DNA sequence: TGTGCCAGCAGCTTAGCGCTAGCGGGAGGGCGAAACGAGCAGTACTTC. Amino acids: CASSLALAGGRNEQYF.

This clonotype was observed many times. The V call is TRBV6-1, the J call TRBJ1-1; no firm D call. CDR1 MNHNS and CDR2 SASEGT come from the germline V gene. V gave up 6 bases and J gave up 0 bases, with 8 bases separating them. This CDR3 has 13 amino acids. The CDR3 DNA reads TGTGCCAGCAGGCCTCCTCTGAACACTGAAGCTTTCTTT. Its translation: CASRPPLNTEAFF.

With regard to this clonotype: Mismatch with germline at one junction end may stem from a read error. The rearrangement joins TRBV12-3 or TRBV12-4 to TRBJ2-2; D may match TRBD1 or TRBD2 (5 bases each). The CDR3 contains 13 residues. The CDR3 spells CASSLRGAGEQFF. DNA of the CDR3: TGTGCCAGCAGTTTAAGGGGCGCCGGGGAGCAGTTTTTT.